This TCR beta chain derives from a study of blood T cell repertoires in COVID-19. Overall study: Acute and convalescent COVID-19 samples came from the United States, Italy and Spain.

Trimming left V 1 base short and J 6 bases short, with 8 bases between. Germline V gene lookup returns CDR1 SGHTS and CDR2 YDEGEE. The CDR3 loop spans 14 amino acids. Under the authors' procedure: By means of reference gene primer amplification, nucleated cell counts were estimated. TCRdb keeps only in-frame clones here, not all; method: immunoSEQ multiplex PCR. V, J and clone size are those of that table, while D and trimming were read from the DNA. The table records approximately 160,000 clones, roughly 86% of them present only once. The rearrangement links TRBV5-8 to TRBJ1-6, with D perhaps matching TRBD1 (5 bases). This clonotype was sampled from a man in his fifties or sixties with COVID-19, enrolled during active disease. The sample was peripheral blood. The CDR3 protein is CASSLSQGNSPLHF. CDR3 coding DNA: TGTGCCAGCAGCTTGAGTCAGGGTAATTCACCCCTCCACTTT.